The 4 T cell receptor beta chains reported below all come from one sample, sequenced in a study of blood T cell repertoires in COVID-19. Libraries were prepared by immunoSEQ multiplex PCR; TCRdb keeps only in-frame clonotypes and omits some of them. Of a few hundred thousand clones detected, 88% appear once; the ten largest clones hold about 3.1%. The sequenced sample consisted of PBMCs or T cells enriched from blood (not recorded which). These receptors were taken from a woman between 40 and 55 years old who had been exposed to COVID-19.

V is TRBV18 and J is TRBJ2-1, with D hard to call. Looked up from germline, CDR1 is KGHSH and CDR2 is LQKENI. Deletions cut 2 bases from V and 5 bases from J, with 13 bases between. The CDR3 length is 15 residues. The CDR3 nucleotides read TGTGCCAGCTCACCAACGCGGAGTCAAAACAATGAGCAGTTCTTC. It is translated as CASSPTRSQNNEQFF.

The chain links TRBV6-2 or TRBV6-3 to TRBJ1-2; a possible D gene is TRBD1 (6 bases). The germline CDR1 and CDR2 sequences are MNHEY and SVGEGT. Deletions cut 2 bases from V and 7 bases from J, with 20 bases between. This CDR3 contains 16 residues. CDR3 loop: CASSYPVGGRATGYTF. The CDR3 region has the DNA TGTGCCAGCAGTTACCCGGTAGGGGGTCGGGCGACTGGCTACACCTTC.

The rearrangement links TRBV28 to TRBJ2-3; TRBD1 matches at 7 bases. Trimming took 4 bases from V and 6 from J; bases not matched to a gene: 4. Germline V gene data show CDR1 as MDHEN and CDR2 as SYDVKM. The CDR3 has 13 residues. DNA of the CDR3: TGTGCCAGCAGTTCGACAGGGTCGGATACGCAGTATTTT. It yields the protein CASSSTGSDTQYF.

The chain is built from TRBV4-3 and TRBJ1-2; tentative D call: TRBD1 (6 bases). V lost 0 bases, J lost 1 base, and 15 bases lay in between. This CDR3 is built from 17 residues. Germline lookup yields CDR1 LGHNA and CDR2 YSLEER. The CDR3 sequence: CASSQDLTGYRNYGYTF. Written as DNA, the CDR3 is TGCGCCAGCAGCCAAGATCTGACAGGATATCGTAACTATGGCTACACCTTC.